This T cell receptor (beta chain) emerged from a study of cytomegalovirus exposure and HLA in healthy donors. General study findings and limits: Specificity for CMV antigens was confirmed in vitro for a few of the CMV-associated chains.

Details on this clone: The antigen remains unidentified. A read error may account for a junction end that differs from germline.

CDR3 length equals 15 residues. Germline CDR1 GTSNPN, CDR2 SVGIG (reference sequence). PCR employed 60 Vbeta and 13 Jbeta primers. TCRdb's copy holds only in-frame clones and misses some; the assay was immunoSEQ multiplex PCR. The sample table sets out about 62,000 clones. The V and J genes are TRBV30 and TRBJ1-1; the match to TRBD1 covers 8 bases. The clonotype was recovered from a man aged 25-40 years in good health and CMV-seropositive. Sequenced sample: PBMCs. The CDR3 protein is CAGSSRQGSWTEAFF. CDR3 nucleotide sequence: TGTGCCGGGAGTTCTCGACAGGGGAGTTGGACTGAAGCTTTCTTT.